This TCR beta chain was sequenced for a study of Graves' ophthalmopathy and Graves' hyperthyroidism. Donors with ophthalmopathy: moderate-to-severe activity, CAS ≥3, NOSPECS ≥4, duration under 3 months. Details on this clonotype: The antigen is unknown.

CDR3 regions of TCR beta were amplified from RNA transcripts. The library came from an HTBI-primed first-round RT-PCR and a second-round multiplex PCR. TCRdb passed the multiplex PCR reads through MiXCR, listing each CDR3 protein once. The repertoire holds approximately 160,000 distinct CDR3 sequences, 39% seen once, with less than 9.5% in the top ten. Study results and limitations: Most expanded thyroid clonotypes above 0.001 frequency also appeared in blood. Sensitivity of roughly 71% and specificity of less than 75% were achieved by the model that predicted ophthalmopathy progression.

Trimming pared 6 bases from V and 4 bases from J, leaving 12 bases between. This CDR3 contains 13 residues. The sequence derives from a man aged 25-45 years with Graves' ophthalmopathy. Sequences were obtained from peripheral blood. This rearrangement joins TRBV12-3 or TRBV12-4 to TRBJ1-1; D gene uncertain. CDR3 sequence (DNA): TGTGCCAGCAGCCTCCCCATGGGCACTGAAGCTTTCTTT. It translates to CASSLPMGTEAFF.